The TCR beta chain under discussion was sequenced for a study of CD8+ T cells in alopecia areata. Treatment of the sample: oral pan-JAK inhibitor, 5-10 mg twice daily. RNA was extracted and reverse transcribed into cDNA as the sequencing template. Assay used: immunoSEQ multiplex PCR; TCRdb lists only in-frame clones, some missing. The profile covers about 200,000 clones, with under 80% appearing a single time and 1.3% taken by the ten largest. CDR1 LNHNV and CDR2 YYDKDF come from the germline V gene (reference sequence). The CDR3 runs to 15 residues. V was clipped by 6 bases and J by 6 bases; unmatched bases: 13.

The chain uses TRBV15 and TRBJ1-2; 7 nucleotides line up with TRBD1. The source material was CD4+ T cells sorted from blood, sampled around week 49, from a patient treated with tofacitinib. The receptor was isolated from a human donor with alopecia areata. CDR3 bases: TGTGCCACCAGTCCTGTTGGGACAGCGGGCCATGGCTACACCTTC. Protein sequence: CATSPVGTAGHGYTF.